The next 22 T cell receptor beta chains were all read from a single sample in a study of blood T cell repertoires in COVID-19. Assay: immunoSEQ multiplex PCR; the TCRdb copy retains only in-frame clones and omits some. Among roughly 100,000 clones, roughly four fifths were seen once, and the ten largest hold approximately 15%. Sequencing was performed on peripheral blood. These receptors originate from a woman aged 80 or older with acute or convalescent COVID-19.

The chain uses TRBV3-1 (or the pseudogene TRBV3-2) and TRBJ1-1; 9 positions match TRBD1. The V gene end was trimmed by 3 bases and the J gene end by 6 bases; junction bases not matched to a gene: 8. Germline V CDR1 and CDR2: LGHDT, YNNKEL (reference sequence). The CDR3 runs to 15 residues. The CDR3 nucleotides are TGTGCCAGCAGCCATTTTTCGACAGGGGGAGCTGAAGCTTTCTTT. Amino acids: CASSHFSTGGAEAFF.

V gene TRBV19 combines with J gene TRBJ1-4; D may be TRBD1 (6 bases). CDR1 LNHDA and CDR2 SQIVND come from the germline V gene (reference sequence). The CDR3 contains 16 residues. V dropped 4 bases and J dropped 0 bases, with 12 bases sitting between them. This CDR3 is CASSTSTGATNEKLFF. DNA of the CDR3: TGTGCCAGTAGTACCTCGACAGGAGCAACTAATGAAAAACTGTTTTTT.

This clone was observed a few times. The chain couples TRBV18 to TRBJ2-1, with 7 bases identical to TRBD2. With V trimmed by 1 base and J by 4 bases, 4 bases remained unmatched. There are 15 residues in the CDR3. Germline CDR1 KGHSH, CDR2 LQKENI. In nucleotides, the CDR3 is TGTGCCAGCTCACCACTCGGGGGGATATACAATGAGCAGTTCTTC. Amino acid sequence: CASSPLGGIYNEQFF.

V and J are TRBV19 and TRBJ1-1, with TRBD1 matching 9 bases. CDR1 and CDR2 from the germline V gene are LNHDA and SQIVND (reference sequence). After removal of 8 bases from V and 5 bases from J, the junction contained 9 bases not matched to a gene. The length of the CDR3 is 14 residues. Here the CDR3 reads CASHRGQGGTEAFF. The CDR3 DNA sequence: TGTGCCAGTCATAGGGGACAGGGTGGGACTGAAGCTTTCTTT.

The chain uses TRBV19 and TRBJ2-7; D is undetermined. The CDR3 totals 15 residues. Deletions cut 5 bases from V and 0 bases from J, with 14 bases between. In germline, CDR1 is LNHDA, CDR2 SQIVND (reference sequence). The CDR3 loop reads CASSSPTDHSYEQYF. The DNA of the CDR3 is TGTGCCAGTAGTTCCCCCACAGACCACTCCTACGAGCAGTACTTC.

The chain joins TRBV7-6 to TRBJ2-2, with 10 bases matching TRBD2. V lost 5 bases to trimming and J lost 1 base; unmatched junction nucleotides: 10. The V gene's germline CDR1 is SGHVS and CDR2 FNYEAQ. The CDR3 length is 18 residues. As DNA, the CDR3 is TGTGCCAGCAGCGTAACCGGGACTAGCGTGTTGAACACCGGGGAGCTGTTTTTT. Protein: CASSVTGTSVLNTGELFF.

This chain connects TRBV28 to TRBJ2-2, with 12 bases fitting TRBD2. Germline CDR1 is MDHEN and CDR2 is SYDVKM. This CDR3 has 15 residues. V shed 7 bases, J shed 7 bases, and the junction held 7 bases outside the gene matches. CDR3 protein: CASTSGLAGIGELFF. The CDR3 bases are TGTGCCAGCACCTCAGGACTAGCGGGAATCGGGGAGCTGTTTTTT.

V gene TRBV6-5 combines with J gene TRBJ2-7; D is ambiguous. The CDR3 consists of 12 residues. V dropped 6 bases and J dropped 3 bases, with 9 bases sitting between them. The V gene's germline CDR1 is MNHEY and CDR2 SVGAGI. The CDR3 loop reads CASSPGVYEQYV. CDR3 in DNA: TGTGCCAGCAGCCCGGGTGTCTACGAGCAGTACGTC.

The chain employs TRBV24-1 and TRBJ1-1; TRBD1 is a possible D gene (6 bases). CDR1 and CDR2 (germline): KGHDR, SFDVKD. Trimming stripped 10 bases from V and 0 bases from J, with 11 bases between. The CDR3 runs to 13 residues. CDR3 residues: CATTQGLNTEAFF. The CDR3, as DNA: TGTGCCACAACTCAGGGGTTGAACACTGAAGCTTTCTTT.

V gene TRBV27 combines with J gene TRBJ1-1; TRBD1 agrees at 9 bases. V lost 2 bases, J lost 0 bases, and 4 bases stayed unmatched. CDR3 length: 16 amino acids. The germline V gene has CDR1 MNHEY and CDR2 SMNVEV (reference sequence). The CDR3, as DNA: TGTGCCAGCAGTTTAGGACAGGGGAGGATGAACACTGAAGCTTTCTTT. Translated: CASSLGQGRMNTEAFF.

This clone was counted only a few times. The CDR3 protein is CASSQVGVRNEKLFF. DNA for the CDR3: TGCGCCAGCAGCCAAGTGGGCGTCCGTAATGAAAAACTGTTTTTT. The chain joins TRBV4-1 to TRBJ1-4; D unclear. The CDR3 length is 15 residues. Germline CDR1 is MGHRA and CDR2 is YSYEKL. Trimming left V 1 base short and J 4 bases short, with 10 bases between.

The chain recombines TRBV7-2 with TRBJ2-1, with TRBD2 as a possible D gene (5 bases). Per germline, CDR1 SGHTA and CDR2 FQGNSA. The CDR3 spans 16 residues. The V and J ends lost 5 bases and 2 bases respectively, with 16 bases between them. The CDR3 reads CASSQRVTTPYNEQFF. The CDR3 region has the DNA TGTGCCAGCAGCCAGAGGGTAACCACACCCTACAATGAGCAGTTCTTC.

The gene calls are TRBV20-1 and TRBJ2-3; a weak D match, TRBD1 (6 bases). The CDR3 covers 11 residues. The germline gives CDR1 DFQATT, CDR2 SNEGSKA (reference sequence). V was pared by 5 bases and J by 11 bases, with 14 bases between. Written as DNA, the CDR3 is TGCAGTGCTCCTGGTATAGGGGGGCAGTATTTT. It codes for CSAPGIGGQYF.

This chain connects TRBV11-3 to TRBJ2-7; 11 bases fit TRBD2. Trimming took 6 bases from V and 7 from J; bases not matched to a gene: 11. This CDR3 region has 15 residues. In germline, CDR1 is SGHNT, CDR2 YENEEA. In DNA form, the CDR3 reads TGTGCCAGCAGTTTGGGGGGGACTAGCGGACAAGAGCAGTACGTC. Translated: CASSLGGTSGQEQYV.

V is TRBV29-1 and J is TRBJ2-2; the match to TRBD1 covers 8 bases. In germline, CDR1 is SQVTM, CDR2 ANQGSEA. CDR3 size: 13 residues. V lost 7 bases and J lost 1; bases outside the gene matches: 2. CDR3 residues: CSGGTGNTGELFF. In nucleotides, the CDR3 is TGCAGCGGGGGGACAGGGAACACCGGGGAGCTGTTTTTT.

This clone was found a few times. This chain connects TRBV29-1 to TRBJ2-3, with 7 bases identical to TRBD2. The CDR3 is 15 amino acids. In germline, CDR1 is SQVTM, CDR2 ANQGSEA. Trimming at V came to 2 bases and at J to 6 bases, leaving 11 bases not matched to a gene. For the CDR3, the DNA is TGCAGCGTTGAACTGCCTAGCGGATCCCTTGATACGCAGTATTTT. Its translation: CSVELPSGSLDTQYF.

The chain joins TRBV28 to TRBJ2-2, with a possible D match to TRBD1 (5 bases). In germline, CDR1 is MDHEN, CDR2 SYDVKM. Trimming stripped 3 bases from V and 1 base from J, with 12 bases between. The CDR3 runs to 16 residues. The CDR3 reads CASSFTGTLNTGELFF. CDR3 bases: TGTGCCAGCAGTTTTACAGGAACCCTGAACACCGGGGAGCTGTTTTTT.

The chain is built from TRBV2 and TRBJ1-5; 11 bases agree with TRBD1. The germline gives CDR1 SNHLY, CDR2 FYNNEI. This CDR3 spans 14 amino acids. V shed 4 bases, J shed 6 bases, and the junction held 2 bases outside the gene matches. The CDR3 DNA is TGTGCCAGCAGTGCGGACAGGGGGCGTCAGCCCCAGCATTTT. The encoded protein is CASSADRGRQPQHF.

Many counts were recorded for this clone. The rearrangement joins TRBV7-9 to TRBJ1-1; a weak D match, TRBD1 (6 bases). V was shortened by 1 base and J by 1 base, with 10 bases between the two germline ends. Germline CDR1 is SEHNR and CDR2 is FQNEAQ (reference sequence). There are 15 residues in the CDR3. CDR3 DNA sequence: TGTGCCAGCAGCTTAGGACGAGGGGGGAACACTGAAGCTTTCTTT. Protein: CASSLGRGGNTEAFF.

This clone was seen only once. V is TRBV5-1 and J is TRBJ2-5, with D perhaps matching TRBD2 (5 bases). The CDR3 spans 16 residues. V lost 4 bases and J lost 0, with 16 bases in between. The V gene's germline CDR1 is SGHRS and CDR2 YFSETQ. The CDR3 loop reads CASSPMDSSYQETQYF. The DNA of the CDR3 is TGCGCCAGCAGCCCTATGGACTCTTCGTACCAAGAGACCCAGTACTTC.

The gene calls are TRBV5-1 and TRBJ2-3; 7 bases align to TRBD1. Germline CDR1 SGHRS, CDR2 YFSETQ. The CDR3 sequence is 14 residues long. V gave up 2 bases and J gave up 5 bases; unmatched junction bases: 5. CDR3 bases: TGCGCCAGCAGCTTCGGACAGGACGAAGATACGCAGTATTTT. Translated, it gives CASSFGQDEDTQYF.

V and J are TRBV19 and TRBJ2-1; 10 bases match TRBD1. The CDR3 is 14 residues long. Trimming cost V 4 bases and J 12 bases; bases outside gene matches: 9. Germline V gene sequence: CDR1 LNHDA, CDR2 SQIVND (reference sequence). CDR3 sequence (DNA): TGTGCCAGTAGTAGGTGGGACAGGGGTCCGGGGCAGTTCTTC. Amino acids: CASSRWDRGPGQFF.